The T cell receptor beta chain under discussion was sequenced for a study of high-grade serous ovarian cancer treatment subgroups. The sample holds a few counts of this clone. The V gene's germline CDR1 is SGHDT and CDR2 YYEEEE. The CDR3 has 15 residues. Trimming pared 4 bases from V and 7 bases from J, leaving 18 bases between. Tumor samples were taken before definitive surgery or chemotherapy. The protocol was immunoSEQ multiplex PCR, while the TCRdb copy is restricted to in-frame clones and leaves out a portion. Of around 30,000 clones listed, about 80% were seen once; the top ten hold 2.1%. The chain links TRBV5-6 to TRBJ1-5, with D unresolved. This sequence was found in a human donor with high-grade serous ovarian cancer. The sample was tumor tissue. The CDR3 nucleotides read TGTGCCAGCAGCCCGGGAGCGGGGATTGACCAGCCCCAGCATTTT. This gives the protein CASSPGAGIDQPQHF.